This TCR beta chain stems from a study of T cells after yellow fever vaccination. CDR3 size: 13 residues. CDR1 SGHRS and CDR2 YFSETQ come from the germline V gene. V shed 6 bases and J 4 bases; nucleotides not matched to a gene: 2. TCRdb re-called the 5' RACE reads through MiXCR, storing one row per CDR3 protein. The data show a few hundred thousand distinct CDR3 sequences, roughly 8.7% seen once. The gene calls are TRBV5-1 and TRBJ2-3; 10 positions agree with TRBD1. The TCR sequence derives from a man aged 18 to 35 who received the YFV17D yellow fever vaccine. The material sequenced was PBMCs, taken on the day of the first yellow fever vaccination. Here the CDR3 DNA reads TGCGCCAGCACGGGACAGGGGCCAGATACGCAGTATTTT. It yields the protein CASTGQGPDTQYF.